The 15 T cell receptor beta chains reported below all come from one sample, sequenced in a study of blood T cell repertoires in COVID-19. Data came from immunoSEQ multiplex PCR; TCRdb stores just in-frame clones and leaves some out. Among approximately 280,000 clones listed, around 90% were seen once. Sequences were obtained from PBMCs or T cells enriched from blood (not recorded which). The receptors shown here come from a woman aged 18-35 years with acute COVID-19.

This chain joins TRBV6-5 and TRBJ2-7, with D maybe TRBD2 (5 bases). CDR1 MNHEY and CDR2 SVGAGI come from the germline V gene. Trimming stripped 6 bases from V and 2 bases from J, with 11 bases between. This CDR3 spans 13 amino acids. CDR3 nucleotides: TGTGCCAGCAGGGGAGTTTCGACCTACGAGCAGTACTTC. Translating gives CASRGVSTYEQYF.

V gene TRBV19 combines with J gene TRBJ1-5, with D possibly being TRBD1 (6 bases). The V gene lost 4 bases and the J gene lost 0 bases, with 13 bases spanning the gap. The CDR3 spans 16 residues. Per the germline V gene, CDR1 is LNHDA and CDR2 is SQIVND (reference sequence). The CDR3 spells CASSNGQINSNQPQHF. CDR3 DNA sequence: TGTGCCAGTAGTAATGGACAGATTAATAGCAATCAGCCCCAGCATTTT.

The chain is built from TRBV10-1 and TRBJ1-2; TRBD1 agrees at 9 bases. Unmatched junction bases numbered 12, after V lost 6 bases and J lost 7 bases. This CDR3 comprises 15 residues. Germline lookup yields CDR1 WNHNN and CDR2 SYGVQD (reference sequence). In nucleotides, the CDR3 is TGCGCCAGCAGCTCTCACAGGGGGCCGGCCAGTGGCTACACCTTC. Protein: CASSSHRGPASGYTF.

The CDR3 nucleotides read TGTGCCAGCAGTGAATCTACAGACAGGGAACGGGACAATGAGCAGTTCTTC. This encodes CASSESTDRERDNEQFF. This chain links TRBV25-1 with TRBJ2-1; TRBD1 aligns across 7 bases. Germline values: CDR1 MGHDK, CDR2 SYGVNS. V lost 1 base and J lost 5; bases outside the gene matches: 11. This CDR3 is 17 amino acids long.

This clone was picked up a small number of times. In DNA, the CDR3 is TGTGCCAGCAGCTACACAGGGGGGGCAGATACGCAGTATTTT. It yields the protein CASSYTGGADTQYF. The chain carries TRBV7-9 and TRBJ2-3; a possible D gene is TRBD1 (8 bases). Germline V CDR1 and CDR2: SEHNR, FQNEAQ (reference sequence). Trimming pared 4 bases from V and 4 bases from J, leaving 12 bases between. This CDR3 has 14 residues.

The chain uses TRBV2 and TRBJ2-7; 9 bases agree with TRBD1. Germline CDR1 is SNHLY and CDR2 is FYNNEI. V shed 0 bases, J shed 4 bases, and the junction held 16 bases outside the gene matches. The CDR3 is 19 amino acids. CDR3 sequence (DNA): TGTGCCAGCAGTGAAGCGCAACAGGGGGCAGGGAAACGGGCATACGAGCAGTACTTC. Its protein is CASSEAQQGAGKRAYEQYF.

The J gene is TRBJ2-1, the V gene TRBV4-1; 11 nucleotides match TRBD2. This CDR3 comprises 15 residues. Looked up from germline, CDR1 is MGHRA and CDR2 is YSYEKL. V was clipped by 1 base and J by 9 bases; unmatched bases: 5. The DNA for the CDR3 is TGCGCCAGCAGCCAAGGGACTAGCGGGCTCGTTGAGCAGTTCTTC. Translation gives CASSQGTSGLVEQFF.

This rearrangement joins TRBV7-9 to TRBJ2-3, with TRBD2 matching 8 bases. The CDR3 is 15 amino acids. Germline V gives CDR1 SEHNR, CDR2 FQNEAQ (reference sequence). CDR3 sequence reads: CSGVAGSSSTDTQYF. The CDR3 DNA reads TGTTCCGGAGTAGCGGGATCCTCTAGCACAGATACGCAGTATTTT.

The J gene is TRBJ2-1, the V gene TRBV5-6; 8 bases map to TRBD1. The CDR3 is 15 residues long. Germline CDR1 and CDR2: SGHDT and YYEEEE. The V gene end was trimmed by 7 bases and the J gene end by 2 bases; junction bases not matched to a gene: 8. CDR3 sequence: CASQVRGRPYNEQFF. CDR3 coding DNA: TGTGCCAGCCAAGTCAGGGGGCGCCCCTACAATGAGCAGTTCTTC.

The rearrangement links TRBV6-2 or TRBV6-3 to TRBJ1-1; 9 nucleotides match TRBD1. Germline CDR1 is MNHEY and CDR2 is SVGEGT. The V segment lost 2 bases and the J segment 1 base; nucleotides outside the gene matches: 5. The CDR3 sequence is 16 residues long. The CDR3 loop reads CASSYTRDRANTEAFF. As DNA, the CDR3 is TGTGCCAGCAGTTACACCCGGGACAGGGCGAACACTGAAGCTTTCTTT.

V and J are TRBV19 and TRBJ1-4; maybe TRBD1 (5 bases). The ends were cut back, 8 bases at V and 4 bases at J, with 17 bases in the middle. Germline CDR1 is LNHDA and CDR2 is SQIVND (reference sequence). This CDR3 contains 15 residues. The CDR3 DNA reads as TGTGCCAGTGGGGTACAGGCCTTGAGTAATGAAAAACTGTTTTTT. Its protein is CASGVQALSNEKLFF.

The genes are TRBV28 and TRBJ2-3; no reliable D call. This CDR3 region has 15 residues. The V end lost 2 bases, the J end lost 0 bases, and 9 bases lay between the germline ends. CDR1 is MDHEN and CDR2 is SYDVKM in the germline V gene. The CDR3 nucleotides are TGTGCCAGCAGTTTAAAAGACATCAGCACAGATACGCAGTATTTT. Translation: CASSLKDISTDTQYF.

The rearrangement links TRBV10-3 to TRBJ2-3, with D unclear. Germline loops: CDR1 ENHRY, CDR2 SYGVKD. CDR3 size: 14 residues. V lost 6 bases and J lost 2, with 12 bases in between. The CDR3 DNA is TGTGCCATCAGATTAGCATGGTACACAGATACGCAGTATTTT. Translating it yields CAIRLAWYTDTQYF.

This clone has just one count. The genes are TRBV20-1 and TRBJ2-7, with unresolved D. Per the germline V gene, CDR1 is DFQATT and CDR2 is SNEGSKA (reference sequence). This CDR3 spans 10 amino acids. V gave up 4 bases and J gave up 1 base, with 2 bases separating them. The CDR3 sequence is CSATSYEQYF. As DNA, the CDR3 is TGCAGTGCTACTTCCTACGAGCAGTACTTC.

This clone was counted between two and nine times. V and J are TRBV4-3 and TRBJ1-1; D may be TRBD1 (6 bases). From germline, CDR1 is LGHNA and CDR2 YSLEER. Trimming pared 0 bases from V and 2 bases from J, leaving 10 bases between. CDR3 size: 15 residues. CDR3: CASSQDKGTNTEAFF. As DNA, the CDR3 is TGCGCCAGCAGCCAAGATAAGGGGACAAACACTGAAGCTTTCTTT.